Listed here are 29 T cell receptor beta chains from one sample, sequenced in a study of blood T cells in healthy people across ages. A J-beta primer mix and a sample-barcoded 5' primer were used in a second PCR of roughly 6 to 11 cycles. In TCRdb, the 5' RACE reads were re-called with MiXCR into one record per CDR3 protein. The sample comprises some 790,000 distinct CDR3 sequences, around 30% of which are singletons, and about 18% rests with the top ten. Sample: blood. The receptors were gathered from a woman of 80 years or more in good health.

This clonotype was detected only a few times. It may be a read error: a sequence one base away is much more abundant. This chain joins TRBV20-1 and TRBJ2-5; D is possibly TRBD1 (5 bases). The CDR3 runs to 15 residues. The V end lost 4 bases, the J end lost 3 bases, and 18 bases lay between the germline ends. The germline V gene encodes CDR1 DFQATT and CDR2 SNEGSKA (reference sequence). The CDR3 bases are TGCAGTGCTACGCGAACAAGGGGCGCAGAAGAGACCCAGTACTTC. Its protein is CSATRTRGAEETQYF.

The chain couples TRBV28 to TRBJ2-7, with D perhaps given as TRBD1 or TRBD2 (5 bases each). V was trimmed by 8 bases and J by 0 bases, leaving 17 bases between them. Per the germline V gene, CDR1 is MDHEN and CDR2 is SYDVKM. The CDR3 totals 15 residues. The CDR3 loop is CASSVRGDLSYEQYF. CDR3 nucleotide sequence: TGTGCCAGCTCCGTCAGAGGGGACCTCTCCTACGAGCAGTACTTC.

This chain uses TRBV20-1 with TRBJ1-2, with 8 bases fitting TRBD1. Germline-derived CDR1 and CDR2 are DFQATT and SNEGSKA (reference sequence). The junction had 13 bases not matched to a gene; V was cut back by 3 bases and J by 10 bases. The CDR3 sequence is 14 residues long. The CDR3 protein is CSARDPGGRLDYTF. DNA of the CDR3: TGCAGTGCTAGGGATCCAGGGGGCCGGCTTGACTACACCTTC.

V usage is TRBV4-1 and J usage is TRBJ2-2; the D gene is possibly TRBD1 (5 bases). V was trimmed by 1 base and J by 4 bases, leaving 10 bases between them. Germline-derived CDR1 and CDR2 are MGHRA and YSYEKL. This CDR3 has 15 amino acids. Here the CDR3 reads CASSQVGRGTGELFF. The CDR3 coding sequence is TGCGCCAGCAGCCAAGTGGGGCGCGGCACCGGGGAGCTGTTTTTT.

As DNA, the CDR3 is TGTGCCAGCAGCTTAAGTGTAGCGGGGAGGGTGACCCAGTACTTC. Translation: CASSLSVAGRVTQYF. The J gene is TRBJ2-5, the V gene TRBV7-2, with TRBD2 matching over 8 bases. The CDR3 is made up of 15 amino acids. Germline V lookup: CDR1 SGHTA, CDR2 FQGNSA. With 2 bases clipped from V and 7 bases from J, the junction kept 9 bases outside the gene matches.

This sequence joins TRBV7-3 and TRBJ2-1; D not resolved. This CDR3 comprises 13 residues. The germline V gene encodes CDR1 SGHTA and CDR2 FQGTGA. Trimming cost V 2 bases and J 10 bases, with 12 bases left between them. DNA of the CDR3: TGTGCCAGCAGCTTACGGGCTGGGGTAGAGCAGTTCTTC. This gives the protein CASSLRAGVEQFF.

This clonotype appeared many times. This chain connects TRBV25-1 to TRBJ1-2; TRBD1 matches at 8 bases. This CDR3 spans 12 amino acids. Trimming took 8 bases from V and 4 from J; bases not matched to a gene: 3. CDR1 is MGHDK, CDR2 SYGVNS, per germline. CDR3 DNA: TGTGCCAGCGGACAGGGAGGCTATGGCTACACCTTC. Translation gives CASGQGGYGYTF.

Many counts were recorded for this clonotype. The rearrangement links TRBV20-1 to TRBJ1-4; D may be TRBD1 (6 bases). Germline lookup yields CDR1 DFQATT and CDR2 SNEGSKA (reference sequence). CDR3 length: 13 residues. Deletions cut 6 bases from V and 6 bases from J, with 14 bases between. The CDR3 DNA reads TGCAGTGCCAAACGGGGGGCGCATGAAAAACTGTTTTTT. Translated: CSAKRGAHEKLFF.

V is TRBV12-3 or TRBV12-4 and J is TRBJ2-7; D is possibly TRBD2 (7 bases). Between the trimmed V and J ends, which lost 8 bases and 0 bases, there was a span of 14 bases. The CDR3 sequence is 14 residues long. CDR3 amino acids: CASDKGGGSYEQYF. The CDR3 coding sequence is TGTGCCAGCGACAAGGGGGGGGGCTCCTACGAGCAGTACTTC.

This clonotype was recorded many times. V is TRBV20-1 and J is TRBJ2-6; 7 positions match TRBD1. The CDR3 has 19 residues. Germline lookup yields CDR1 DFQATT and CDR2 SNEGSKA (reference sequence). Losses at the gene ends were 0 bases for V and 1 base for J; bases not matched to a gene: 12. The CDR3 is CSARDLGDSRGSGANVLTF. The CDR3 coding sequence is TGCAGTGCTAGAGATTTAGGGGACAGCCGGGGATCTGGGGCCAACGTCCTGACTTTC.

Here the CDR3 DNA reads TGTGCCAGCAGTGAGGGGTCCCCCGAGCAGTACTTC. Protein: CASSEGSPEQYF. The J gene is TRBJ2-7, the V gene TRBV2; D unclear. Germline CDR1 SNHLY, CDR2 FYNNEI. V was shortened by 3 bases and J by 6 bases, with 9 bases between the two germline ends. The CDR3 has 12 amino acids.

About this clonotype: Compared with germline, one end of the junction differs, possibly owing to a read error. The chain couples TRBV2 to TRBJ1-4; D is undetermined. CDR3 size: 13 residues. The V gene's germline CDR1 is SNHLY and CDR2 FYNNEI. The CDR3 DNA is TGTGCCAGCAGTGAGGCAGGAAGCGAAAAACGGTTTTTT. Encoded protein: CASSEAGSEKRFF.

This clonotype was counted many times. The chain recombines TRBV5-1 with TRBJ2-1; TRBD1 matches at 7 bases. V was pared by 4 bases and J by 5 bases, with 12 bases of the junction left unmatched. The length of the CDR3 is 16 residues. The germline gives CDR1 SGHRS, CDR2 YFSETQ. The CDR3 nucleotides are TGCGCCAGCAGCCGCTCGTTTCAGGGGGACGACAATGAGCAGTTCTTC. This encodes CASSRSFQGDDNEQFF.

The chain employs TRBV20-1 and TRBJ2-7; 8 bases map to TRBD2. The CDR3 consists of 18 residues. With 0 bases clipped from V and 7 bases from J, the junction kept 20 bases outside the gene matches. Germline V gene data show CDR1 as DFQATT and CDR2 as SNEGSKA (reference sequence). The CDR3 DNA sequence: TGCAGTGCTAGAGATCCCGGGGGGGTAAGGGGCCCCTACAATGAGCAGTACTTC. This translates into CSARDPGGVRGPYNEQYF.

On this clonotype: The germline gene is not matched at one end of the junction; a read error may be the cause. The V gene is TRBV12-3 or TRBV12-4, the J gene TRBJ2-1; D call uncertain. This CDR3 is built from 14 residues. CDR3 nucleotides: TGTGCCGGCAGCCTGAGTTACGGGTACAATGAGCAGTTCTTT. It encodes CAGSLSYGYNEQFF.

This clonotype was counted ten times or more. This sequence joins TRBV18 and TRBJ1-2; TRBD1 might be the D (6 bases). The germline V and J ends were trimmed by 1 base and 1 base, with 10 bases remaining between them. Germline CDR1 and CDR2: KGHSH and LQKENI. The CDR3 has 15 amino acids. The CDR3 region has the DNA TGTGCCAGCTCACCACTGGCAGGGGATAACTATGGCTACACCTTC. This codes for CASSPLAGDNYGYTF.

CDR3 residues: CATSRDSRLNEQFF. The CDR3 nucleotides are TGTGCCACCAGCAGAGATTCGCGACTCAATGAGCAGTTCTTC. J is TRBJ2-1 and V is TRBV15; D is unclear. The CDR3 has 14 amino acids. Germline V gene lookup returns CDR1 LNHNV and CDR2 YYDKDF (reference sequence). Trimming removed 0 bases from V and 6 bases from J, with 9 bases in between.

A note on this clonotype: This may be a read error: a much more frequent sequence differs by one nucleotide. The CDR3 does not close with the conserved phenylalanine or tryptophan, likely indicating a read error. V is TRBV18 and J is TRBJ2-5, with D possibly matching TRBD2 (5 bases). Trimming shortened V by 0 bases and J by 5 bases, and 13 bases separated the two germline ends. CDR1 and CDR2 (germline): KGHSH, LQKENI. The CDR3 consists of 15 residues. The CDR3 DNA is TGTGCCAGCTCACCACCGGAGGTTTTAACGGAGACCCAGTACTTG. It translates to CASSPPEVLTETQYL.

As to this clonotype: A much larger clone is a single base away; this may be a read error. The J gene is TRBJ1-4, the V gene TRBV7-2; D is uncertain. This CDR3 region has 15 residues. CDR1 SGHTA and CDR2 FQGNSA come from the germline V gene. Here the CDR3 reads CANSRDTTTNEKLFF. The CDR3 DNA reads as TGTGCCAACAGCAGAGACACCACAACTAATGAAAAACTGTTTTTT.

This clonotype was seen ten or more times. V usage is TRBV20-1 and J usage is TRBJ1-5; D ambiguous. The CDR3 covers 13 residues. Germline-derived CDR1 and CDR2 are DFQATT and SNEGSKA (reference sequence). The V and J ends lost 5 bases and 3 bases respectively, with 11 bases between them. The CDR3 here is CSACRALNQPQHF. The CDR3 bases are TGCAGTGCTTGCCGGGCCCTCAATCAGCCCCAGCATTTT.

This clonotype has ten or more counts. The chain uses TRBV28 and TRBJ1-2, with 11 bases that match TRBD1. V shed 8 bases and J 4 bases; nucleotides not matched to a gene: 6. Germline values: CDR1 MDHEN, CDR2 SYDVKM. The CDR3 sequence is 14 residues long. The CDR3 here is CASAGQGVGYGYTF. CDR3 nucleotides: TGTGCCAGCGCGGGACAGGGGGTCGGCTATGGCTACACCTTC.

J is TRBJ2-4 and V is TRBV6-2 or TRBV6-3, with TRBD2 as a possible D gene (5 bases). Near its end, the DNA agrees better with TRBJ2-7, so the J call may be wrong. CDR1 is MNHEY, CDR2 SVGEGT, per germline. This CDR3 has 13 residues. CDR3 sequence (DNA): TGTGCCAGCAGTTACTCGGAGCGGTCCGAGCAGTACTTC. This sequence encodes CASSYSERSEQYF.

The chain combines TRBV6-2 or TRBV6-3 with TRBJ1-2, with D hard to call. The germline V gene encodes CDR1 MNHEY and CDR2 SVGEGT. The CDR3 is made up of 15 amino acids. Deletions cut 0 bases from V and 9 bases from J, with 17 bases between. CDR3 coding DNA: TGTGCCAGCAGTTACTCGACTCCGCGCTCGGTGAGCTACACCTTC. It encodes CASSYSTPRSVSYTF.

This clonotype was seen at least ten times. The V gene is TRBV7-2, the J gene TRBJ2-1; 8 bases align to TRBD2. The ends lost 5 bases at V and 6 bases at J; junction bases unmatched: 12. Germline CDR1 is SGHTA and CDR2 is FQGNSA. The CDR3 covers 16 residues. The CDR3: CASSLGGGTSSNEQFF. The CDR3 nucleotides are TGTGCCAGCAGCCTCGGGGGGGGGACTAGTTCCAATGAGCAGTTCTTC.

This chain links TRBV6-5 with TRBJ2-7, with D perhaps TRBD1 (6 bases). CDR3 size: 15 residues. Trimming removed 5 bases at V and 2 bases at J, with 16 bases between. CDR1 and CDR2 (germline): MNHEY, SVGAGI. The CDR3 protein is CASSNKQGPTYEQYF. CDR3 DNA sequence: TGTGCCAGCAGTAATAAACAGGGACCAACCTACGAGCAGTACTTC.

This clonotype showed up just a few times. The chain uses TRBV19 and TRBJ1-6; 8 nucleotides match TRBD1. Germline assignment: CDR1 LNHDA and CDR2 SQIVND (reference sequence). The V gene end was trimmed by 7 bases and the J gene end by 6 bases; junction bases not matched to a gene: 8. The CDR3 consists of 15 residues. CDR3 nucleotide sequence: TGTGCCAGTAATCAGGGACAGGCTATTAATTCACCCCTCCACTTT. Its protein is CASNQGQAINSPLHF.

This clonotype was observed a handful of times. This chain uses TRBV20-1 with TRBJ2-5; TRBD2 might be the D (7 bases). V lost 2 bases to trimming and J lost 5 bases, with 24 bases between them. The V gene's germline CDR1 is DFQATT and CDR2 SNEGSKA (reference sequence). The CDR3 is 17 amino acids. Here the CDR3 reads CSARLLHARGGVETQYF. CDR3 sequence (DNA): TGCAGTGCTAGACTCTTACACGCTAGGGGGGGCGTGGAGACCCAGTACTTC.

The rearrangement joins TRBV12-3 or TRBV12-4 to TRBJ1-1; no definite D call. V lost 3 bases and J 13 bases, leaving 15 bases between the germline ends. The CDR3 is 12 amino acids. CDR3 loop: CASSLTALTDFF. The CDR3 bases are TGTGCCAGCAGTTTGACCGCGCTGACTGATTTCTTT.

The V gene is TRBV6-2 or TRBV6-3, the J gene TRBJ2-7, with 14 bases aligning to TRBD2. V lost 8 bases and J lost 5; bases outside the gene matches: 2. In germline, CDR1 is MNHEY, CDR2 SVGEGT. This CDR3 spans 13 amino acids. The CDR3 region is CASWTSGGNEQYF. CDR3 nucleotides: TGTGCCAGCTGGACTAGCGGGGGGAACGAGCAGTACTTC.